The 9 T cell receptor beta chains below come from one sample, sequenced in a study of cytomegalovirus exposure and HLA in healthy donors. 13 Jbeta primers and 60 Vbeta primers were used for the PCR. Measured with immunoSEQ multiplex PCR; TCRdb has only the in-frame clones, and not every one. The sample holds some 180,000 clones, about three quarters seen once. What was sequenced was PBMCs. The receptors here all came from a man aged 18 to 30 in good health and CMV-seronegative.

This clone has just a few counts. The CDR3 DNA is TGTGCCAGCAGTATACAGGGTGGGGGAAGCTATGGCTACACCTTC. Encoded protein: CASSIQGGGSYGYTF. The V and J genes are TRBV6-1 and TRBJ1-2; D perhaps matches TRBD1 (6 bases). Germline CDR1 reads MNHNS; CDR2 reads SASEGT. V was cut by 5 bases and J by 4 bases, with 17 bases left in between. This CDR3 has 15 residues.

The chain couples TRBV7-2 to TRBJ2-7, with 7 nucleotides matching TRBD1. The CDR3 runs to 15 residues. Germline lookup yields CDR1 SGHTA and CDR2 FQGNSA. The ends lost 0 bases at V and 2 bases at J; junction bases unmatched: 4. In nucleotides, the CDR3 is TGTGCCAGCAGCTTAGCACAGGGGACCACCTACGAGCAGTACTTC. Its translation: CASSLAQGTTYEQYF.

The J gene is TRBJ1-2, the V gene TRBV6-1; D gene ambiguous. Germline loops: CDR1 MNHNS, CDR2 SASEGT. Trimming removed 5 bases from V and 7 bases from J, with 14 bases in between. This CDR3 is 13 amino acids long. This CDR3 is CASSSLLGGGYTF. CDR3 bases: TGTGCCAGCAGTTCCCTCCTAGGAGGTGGCTACACCTTC.

This clone was seen a single time. The chain carries TRBV5-1 and TRBJ2-7; 15 bases are shared with TRBD2. The trim removed 4 bases at V and 4 bases at J, leaving 9 bases unmatched. This CDR3 comprises 17 residues. Germline CDR1 SGHRS, CDR2 YFSETQ. In DNA, the CDR3 is TGCGCCAGCAGCCCTAGGACTAGCGGGAGGGAACGTTACGAGCAGTACTTC. It codes for CASSPRTSGRERYEQYF. Filled out from reference TRBV5-1 and TRBJ2-7, the complete variable domain reads KAGVTQTPRYLIKTRGQQVTLSCSPISGHRSVSWYQQTPGQGLQFLFEYFSETQRNKGNFPGRFSGRQFSNSRSEMNVSTLELGDSALYLCASSPRTSGRERYEQYFGPGTRLTVT.

This chain uses TRBV6-5 with TRBJ2-3, with D possibly TRBD1 on 5 matching bases. This CDR3 is 14 amino acids long. From germline, CDR1 is MNHEY and CDR2 SVGAGI. V was shortened by 4 bases and J by 3 bases, with 11 bases between the two germline ends. CDR3 sequence: CASSFTRQTDTQYF. In DNA, the CDR3 is TGTGCCAGCAGTTTCACAAGACAGACAGATACGCAGTATTTT.

The rearrangement uses TRBV28 and TRBJ2-1; the match to TRBD1 covers 9 bases. The CDR3 extends over 16 amino acids. The germline V gene encodes CDR1 MDHEN and CDR2 SYDVKM. J was trimmed by 0 bases and V by 6 bases; bases with no gene match: 6. CDR3 nucleotide sequence: TGTGCCAGCAGGGGGGAGGGACAGGGCTCCTACAATGAGCAGTTCTTC. Amino acids: CASRGEGQGSYNEQFF.

This clone was seen once. The chain combines TRBV5-4 with TRBJ2-1; 9 bases line up with TRBD1. Germline V gene data show CDR1 as SGHNT and CDR2 as YYREEE (reference sequence). The CDR3 loop spans 15 amino acids. J gave up 5 bases and V 4 bases, and 7 bases lay outside the gene matches. In nucleotides, the CDR3 is TGTGCCAGCAGCCTACGGACAGGGGTTGACAATGAGCAGTTCTTC. This codes for CASSLRTGVDNEQFF.

The genes are TRBV6-5 and TRBJ1-3; D uncertain. The CDR3 is 14 residues long. CDR1 is MNHEY and CDR2 is SVGAGI in the germline V gene. Between the trimmed V and J ends, which lost 4 bases and 0 bases, there was a span of 7 bases. CDR3 coding DNA: TGTGCCAGCAGTTCTGCCTACTCTGGAAACACCATATATTTT. This encodes CASSSAYSGNTIYF.

The rearrangement joins TRBV13 to TRBJ2-2; D is uncertain. This CDR3 is 13 amino acids long. The germline V and J ends were trimmed by 5 bases and 5 bases, with 9 bases remaining between them. Germline lookup yields CDR1 PRHDT and CDR2 FYEKMQ (reference sequence). CDR3 bases: TGTGCCAGCAGCCCCGAGATAACCGGGGAGCTGTTTTTT. It is translated as CASSPEITGELFF.